This paragraph covers one TCR beta chain sequence. Which antigen it targets is not known. The junction departs from the called germline gene at one end, perhaps through a read error. The read comes to an end 3 residues before the CDR3 does, leaving the germline J gene to fill in the end. The transplants used related donors with nonmyeloablative bone marrow transplantation, and mixed chimerism in the human trials was transient. Thawed PBMCs were FACS-sorted into unstimulated Tregs (CD4+CD25+CD127-), CD4+ non-Tregs (CD4+CD25-), CD4 cells and CD8 cells. Patients were several combined kidney and bone marrow transplant recipients from the ITN036ST trial, and only these trial subjects had samples available. Healthy control blood was processed to PBMCs with a Ficoll density gradient and then cryopreserved, whereas patient PBMCs were collected both before and after transplant. The germline V gene (reference sequence) specifies SSHAT as CDR1 and FNYEAQ as CDR2. There are 14 amino acids in the CDR3, from cysteine to phenylalanine inclusive. The CDR3 was read in part: 33 bases, with the frame set at base 1.

This specimen belongs to a study of Tregs in tolerant kidney transplant recipients (dated by TCRdb to about 2019). A note on the overall study: Before combined kidney and bone marrow transplantation, this study identified donor-specific regulatory T cells using TCRbeta sequencing and then followed those same cells after transplant. Here is what the overall study found, with its caveats: In tolerant patients, donor-specific Tregs expanded more than Tregs overall, which suggests antigen-driven rather than nonspecific expansion. Because the PCR primers were changed over time for some patients, nucleotide-level comparison could not be performed across the samples from those patients. The study was constrained by small patient numbers, and validation of the findings is required in larger populations and under other immunosuppression protocols. Biological reproducibility was not directly addressed, though technical replication error appeared minimal. Expanding Tregs with activated donor B cells appeared to identify the most biologically relevant and donor-specific TCRbeta repertoire.

For TCRbeta CDR3 sequencing, genomic DNA was extracted from sorted cells using the QIAGEN DNeasy Blood and Tissue Kit. High-throughput TCRbeta CDR3 sequencing was carried out commercially through immunoSEQ, with PCR amplification with bias correction and internal controls included. The original methods were these. A unique productive TCRbeta sequence was defined by the CDR3 nucleotide sequence when primers matched, and otherwise by the CDR3 amino acid sequence together with the Vbeta and Jbeta genes. To correct sorting error, sequences shared between sorted populations at a frequency ratio of 2:1 or less were removed; the rest were assigned to the higher population. A sequence was defined as donor-reactive if the sequence was expanded at least 5-fold in CFSE-low cells compared with unstimulated cells and had a frequency of at least 0.01% in CFSE-low cells. Repertoire divergence was quantified by Jensen-Shannon divergence calculated from the top 100 TCRbeta sequences ranked by frequency. For any sample with multiple sequencing runs, sorting error was corrected in each run separately before the runs were pooled. The table comes from immuneACCESS by way of TCRdb, which keeps in-frame sequences with V and J called. Part of the clones is missing from these tables; in studies checked, under half for an unresolved V gene and the rest for unknown reasons. The D gene and trimming were derived from the DNA, and the V and J assignments and clone size from that table. For this sample, the table gives about 31,000 clones. The ten largest clonotypes hold less than 2% of the sample.

This clonotype was obtained from a human patient who received a combined kidney and bone marrow transplant. After a transplant, some T cells may be of graft donor origin. The sequenced sample was CD4+ T cells from blood (PBMCs), obtained 24 months after the transplant. Rearrangement joined TRBV7-7 to TRBJ2-1; the D region possibly corresponds to TRBD2 (6 bases align). The CDR3 DNA, read in part, is TGTGCTAGCAGCTTACTAGGGGAGGACAATGAG. It translates to CASSLLGEDNE. The full CDR3 is CASSLLGEDNEQFF.